The rows below give T cell receptor beta chains drawn from one sample of a study of shared clonotypes between healthy human individuals. TCRdb's table, derived via immunoSEQ multiplex PCR, lists solely in-frame clones and lacks some. The table lists 400,000 to 500,000 clones, roughly 85% of them singletons. The sequencing input was PBMCs. The receptors stem from a woman between 40 and 55 years old in good health. Some clones in this sample may be carry-over from other donors' samples. CDR3s include the opening cysteine and the closing phenylalanine or tryptophan. Each record gives: V gene, J gene, CDR3 protein.

v_gene: TRBV6-6
j_gene: TRBJ2-7
CDR3aa: CASRWGASSYEQYF

v_gene: TRBV28
j_gene: TRBJ2-7
CDR3aa: CASRPDRGPYEQYF

v_gene: TRBV2
j_gene: TRBJ1-1
CDR3aa: CASRLLDQSTEAFF

v_gene: TRBV4-2
j_gene: .
CDR3aa: CASSQGSGTGVVYEQYF

v_gene: TRBV28
j_gene: TRBJ2-3
CDR3aa: CASSFQIAGAGDTQYF

v_gene: TRBV7-6
j_gene: TRBJ2-3
CDR3aa: CASSLAQLSTDTQYF

v_gene: TRBV6-5
j_gene: TRBJ1-5
CDR3aa: CASRPQPRANQPQHF

v_gene: TRBV29-1
j_gene: TRBJ2-5
CDR3aa: CSVGPTETQYF

v_gene: TRBV7-3
j_gene: TRBJ2-3
CDR3aa: CASSLTNTPGTDTQYF

v_gene: TRBV6-5
j_gene: TRBJ2-7
CDR3aa: CASSYGGPSYEQYF

v_gene: TRBV30
j_gene: TRBJ2-1
CDR3aa: CAISRDRGYNEQFF

v_gene: TRBV6-1
j_gene: TRBJ1-6
CDR3aa: CASSQGQNSPLHF

v_gene: TRBV15
j_gene: TRBJ2-3
CDR3aa: CATSRDGLNTDTQYF

v_gene: TRBV5-1
j_gene: TRBJ1-2
CDR3aa: CASSLDRAGGYTF

v_gene: TRBV4-1
j_gene: .
CDR3aa: CASRRTGKDEQYF

v_gene: TRBV27
j_gene: TRBJ1-5
CDR3aa: CASRDTGFNQPQHF

v_gene: TRBV6-1
j_gene: TRBJ2-1
CDR3aa: CASSELASGWNEQFF

v_gene: TRBV28
j_gene: TRBJ2-5
CDR3aa: CASSLLSTGGDEQYF

v_gene: TRBV18
j_gene: TRBJ2-7
CDR3aa: CASSPTVGGALGEQYF

v_gene: TRBV28
j_gene: TRBJ2-1
CDR3aa: CASSTTGTPTYNEQFF

v_gene: TRBV30
j_gene: TRBJ1-5
CDR3aa: CAWSTSGQVSQPQHF

v_gene: TRBV5-8
j_gene: TRBJ2-1
CDR3aa: CASSLNWEQFF

v_gene: TRBV11-3
j_gene: TRBJ2-3
CDR3aa: CASSPVAGSDTQYF

v_gene: TRBV28
j_gene: TRBJ2-3
CDR3aa: CASSLKRLAGLRGRGDTQYF

v_gene: TRBV19
j_gene: TRBJ2-7
CDR3aa: CASSPTTSGRGEQYF

v_gene: TRBV6-1
j_gene: TRBJ2-5
CDR3aa: CASSEVQLTQYF

v_gene: TRBV19
j_gene: TRBJ1-1
CDR3aa: CASSDRGKVNTEAFF

v_gene: TRBV7-9
j_gene: TRBJ1-2
CDR3aa: CASSRGPGTGYGYTF

v_gene: TRBV6-1
j_gene: TRBJ2-5
CDR3aa: CASSEGGLAGVSETQYF

v_gene: TRBV5-1
j_gene: TRBJ2-7
CDR3aa: CASSTALAASSYEQYF

v_gene: TRBV7-2
j_gene: TRBJ2-2
CDR3aa: CASSLFLVTTTGELFF

v_gene: TRBV30
j_gene: TRBJ2-3
CDR3aa: CACQDRGWGTDTQYF

v_gene: TRBV10-1
j_gene: TRBJ1-1
CDR3aa: CANPSPGQGSLWAFF

v_gene: TRBV7-2
j_gene: TRBJ2-4
CDR3aa: CASSFSLDDIQYF

v_gene: TRBV19
j_gene: TRBJ2-7
CDR3aa: CASTRTGTSYEQYF

v_gene: TRBV28
j_gene: TRBJ2-2
CDR3aa: CASSFPGLADSAGELFF

v_gene: TRBV28
j_gene: TRBJ1-2
CDR3aa: CASSRYKGARGYGYTF

v_gene: TRBV28
j_gene: TRBJ1-2
CDR3aa: CASRLGRAGYGYTF

v_gene: TRBV20-1
j_gene: TRBJ1-1
CDR3aa: CSASSDTEAFF